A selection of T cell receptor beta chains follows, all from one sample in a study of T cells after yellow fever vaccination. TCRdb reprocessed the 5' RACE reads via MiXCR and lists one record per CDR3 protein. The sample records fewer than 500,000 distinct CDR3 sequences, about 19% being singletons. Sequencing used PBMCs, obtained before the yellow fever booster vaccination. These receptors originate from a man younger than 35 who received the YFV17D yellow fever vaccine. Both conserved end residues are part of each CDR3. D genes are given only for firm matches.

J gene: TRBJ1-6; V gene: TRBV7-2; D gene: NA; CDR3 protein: CASSLPWDNSPLHF
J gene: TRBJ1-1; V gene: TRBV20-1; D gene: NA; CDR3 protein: CSARSPRDWEAFF
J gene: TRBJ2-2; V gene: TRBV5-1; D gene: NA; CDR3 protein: CASSLTGITGELFF
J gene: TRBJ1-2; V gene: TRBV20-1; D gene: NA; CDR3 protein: CSAQSANYGYTF
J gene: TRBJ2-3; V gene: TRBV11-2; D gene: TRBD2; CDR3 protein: CASSLDKAGGADTQYF
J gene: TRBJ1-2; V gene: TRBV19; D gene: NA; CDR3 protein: CASTGEHGYTF
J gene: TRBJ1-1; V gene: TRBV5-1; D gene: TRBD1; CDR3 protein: CASSLVKQGGWTEAFF
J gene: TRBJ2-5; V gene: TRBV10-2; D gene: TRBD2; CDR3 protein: CASKLAGGPQETQYF
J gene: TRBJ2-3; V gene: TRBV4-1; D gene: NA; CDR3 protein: CASSLEPGHADTQYF
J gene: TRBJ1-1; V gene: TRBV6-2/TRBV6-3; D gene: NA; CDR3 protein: CASSLWRANTEAFF
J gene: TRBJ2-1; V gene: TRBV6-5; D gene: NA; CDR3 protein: CASSWQGGYNEQFF
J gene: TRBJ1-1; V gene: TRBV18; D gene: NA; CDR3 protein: CASSPPEGGGVNTEAFF
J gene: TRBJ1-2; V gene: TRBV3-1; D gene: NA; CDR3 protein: CASSQDQSGSYGYTF
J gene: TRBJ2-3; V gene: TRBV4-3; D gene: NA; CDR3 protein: CASSQDGAGSVDTQYF
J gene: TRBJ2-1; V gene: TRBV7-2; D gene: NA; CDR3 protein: CASSSLGRISSYNEQFF
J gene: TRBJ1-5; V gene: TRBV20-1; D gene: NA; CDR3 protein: CSARFVGRGSSVGNQPQHF
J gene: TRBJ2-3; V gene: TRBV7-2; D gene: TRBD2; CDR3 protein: CASSSAGGRGDTQYF
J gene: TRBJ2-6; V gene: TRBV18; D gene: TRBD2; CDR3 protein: CASSSRLAGGRSGANVLTF
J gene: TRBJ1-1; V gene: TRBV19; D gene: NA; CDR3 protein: CASSIWAAGSGTEAFF
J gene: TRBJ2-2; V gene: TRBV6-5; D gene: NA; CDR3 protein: CASSYSRTGGELFF
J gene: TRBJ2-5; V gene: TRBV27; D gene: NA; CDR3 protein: CAIWSETQYF
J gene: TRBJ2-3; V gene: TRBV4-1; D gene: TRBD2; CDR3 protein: CASSSRVGGAVDTQYF